This TCR beta chain is drawn from a study of T cells in Graves' hyperthyroidism and ophthalmopathy. Study results and limitations: Blood shared most expanded thyroid clonotypes above 0.001. The authors' 13 V-J model separated ophthalmopathy from stable hyperthyroidism.

These patients, aged 18 to 65, had recently diagnosed hyperthyroidism lasting under 2 months. Clinical symptoms, serum thyroxine and TRAb, thyroid ultrasound and orbital computed tomography were used for the diagnoses. This clonotype was observed many times. The antigen is not known. Using RNA transcripts as the source, TCR beta CDR3 regions were amplified. The primer set for the first-round RT-PCR of the TCR CDR3 was HTBI. MiXCR was run by TCRdb on the multiplex PCR reads, yielding one entry per CDR3 protein. Of some 550,000 distinct CDR3 sequences in the sample, 20% to 25% were seen once. There are 13 residues in the CDR3. The germline V gene has CDR1 MNHEY and CDR2 SVGAGI. V was clipped by 5 bases and J by 3 bases, with 10 bases between them.

The sample consisted of blood. The TCR sequence derives from a young man with Graves' hyperthyroidism. The J gene is TRBJ1-2, the V gene TRBV6-5; D may be TRBD1 (6 bases). The chain's CDR3 is CASSTRQDYGYTF. The CDR3 region has the DNA TGTGCCAGCAGTACTCGACAGGACTATGGCTACACCTTC.